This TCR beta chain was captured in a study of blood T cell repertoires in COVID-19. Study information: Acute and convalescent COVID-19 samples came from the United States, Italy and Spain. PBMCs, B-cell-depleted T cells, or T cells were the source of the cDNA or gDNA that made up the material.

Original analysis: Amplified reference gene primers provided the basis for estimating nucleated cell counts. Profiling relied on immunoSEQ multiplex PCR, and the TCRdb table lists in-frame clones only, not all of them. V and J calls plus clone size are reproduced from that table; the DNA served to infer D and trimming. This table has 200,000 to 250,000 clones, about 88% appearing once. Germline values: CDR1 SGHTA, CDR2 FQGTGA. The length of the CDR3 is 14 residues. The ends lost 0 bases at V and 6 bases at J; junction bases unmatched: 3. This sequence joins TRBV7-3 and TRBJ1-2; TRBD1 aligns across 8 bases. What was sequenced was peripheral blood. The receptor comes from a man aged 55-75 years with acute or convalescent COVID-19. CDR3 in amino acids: CASSLTGQADGYTF. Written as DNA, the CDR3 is TGTGCCAGCAGCTTAACGGGACAGGCAGATGGCTACACCTTC.